These 26 T cell receptor beta chains share one sample of origin, sequenced in a study of cytomegalovirus exposure and HLA in healthy donors. The PCR used 60 Vbeta and 13 Jbeta primers. Some clones are missing from TCRdb's copy, which holds only in-frame ones; the method was immunoSEQ multiplex PCR. This table holds about 59,000 clones, 75% to 85% found once. The sample was PBMCs. The receptors originated from a human donor in good health.

The genes are TRBV4-2 and TRBJ2-7; D is uncertain. The ends were cut back, 0 bases at V and 2 bases at J, with 5 bases in the middle. The CDR3 covers 13 residues. Germline CDR1 and CDR2: LGHNA and YNFKEQ. The CDR3 sequence: CASSQDVAYEQYF. CDR3 in DNA: TGTGCCAGCAGCCAAGACGTTGCCTACGAGCAGTACTTC.

This CDR3 reads CASSLILVGLARTGELFF. As DNA, the CDR3 is TGCGCCAGCAGCTTAATCTTAGTGGGACTAGCTCGTACCGGGGAGCTGTTTTTT. The chain carries TRBV5-1 and TRBJ2-2; 9 bases match TRBD2. This CDR3 contains 18 residues. The germline gives CDR1 SGHRS, CDR2 YFSETQ. J gave up 5 bases and V 2 bases, and 13 bases lay outside the gene matches.

The chain uses TRBV5-4 and TRBJ2-7, with 8 bases fitting TRBD1. The CDR3 runs 15 residues. The germline V gene encodes CDR1 SGHNT and CDR2 YYREEE (reference sequence). The V and J ends lost 4 bases and 0 bases, in that order; junction bases with no gene match: 6. DNA for the CDR3: TGTGCCAGCAGCCCCAGACAGGGGCACTCCTACGAGCAGTACTTC. Its translation is CASSPRQGHSYEQYF.

In regard to this clone: One end of the junction does not line up with germline, which may come from a read error. The chain uses TRBV7-9 and TRBJ2-5, with TRBD2 matching over 13 bases. The CDR3 has 13 amino acids. Germline lookup yields CDR1 SEHNR and CDR2 FQNEAQ (reference sequence). CDR3 bases: TGTGCCAGCAGCCCAGGACTAGCGGGAGATCCCCACTTC. It encodes CASSPGLAGDPHF.

The sample holds a few counts of this clone. The chain recombines TRBV28 with TRBJ2-1; no reliable D call. V was pared by 2 bases and J by 5 bases, with 10 bases between. The germline V gene encodes CDR1 MDHEN and CDR2 SYDVKM. CDR3 length: 14 amino acids. DNA of the CDR3: TGTGCCAGCAGTTTACTTACGGTTCACAATGAGCAGTTCTTC. Protein product: CASSLLTVHNEQFF.

Of note for this clone: This sample includes further DNA sequences coding for the same CDR3. The chain links TRBV5-8 to TRBJ1-4, with D possibly being TRBD1 (5 bases). Per the germline V gene, CDR1 is SGHTS and CDR2 is YDEGEE. The length of the CDR3 is 17 residues. V gave up 0 bases and J gave up 8 bases, with 20 bases separating them. CDR3 region: CASSLDVARETFEKLFF. Written as DNA, the CDR3 is TGTGCCAGCAGCTTGGACGTAGCCAGGGAAACGTTCGAAAAACTGTTTTTT. The variable domain in full, with the rest retrieved from reference TRBV5-8 and TRBJ1-4, is EAGVTQSPTHLIKTRGQQATLRCSPISGHTSVYWYQQALGLGLQFLLWYDEGEERNRGNFPPRFSGRQFPNYSSELNVNALELEDSALYLCASSLDVARETFEKLFFGSGTQLSVL.

This chain connects TRBV7-2 to TRBJ2-5; D perhaps matches TRBD2 (5 bases). The length of the CDR3 is 14 residues. V was shortened by 5 bases and J by 1 base, with 11 bases between the two germline ends. Looked up from germline, CDR1 is SGHTA and CDR2 is FQGNSA. DNA for the CDR3: TGTGCCAGCAGCGTCACCGGGATCCAAGAGACCCAGTACTTC. Translated: CASSVTGIQETQYF.

The chain links TRBV28 to TRBJ2-5; 9 bases fit TRBD2. Germline assignment: CDR1 MDHEN and CDR2 SYDVKM. This CDR3 spans 18 amino acids. After removal of 1 base from V and 0 bases from J, the junction contained 9 bases not matched to a gene. CDR3 coding DNA: TGTGCCAGCAGTTTATTAGGGGTAGCGGGGGAATACCAAGAGACCCAGTACTTC. Its translation is CASSLLGVAGEYQETQYF.

The chain carries TRBV12-5 and TRBJ1-2, with 10 bases aligning to TRBD1. This CDR3 spans 17 amino acids. Germline CDR1 and CDR2: LGHNT and FRNRAP. J gave up 4 bases and V 6 bases, and 14 bases lay outside the gene matches. DNA for the CDR3: TGTGCTAGTGGCTTACCACCTCGACAGGGGGCTGCCTATGGCTACACCTTC. Amino acid sequence: CASGLPPRQGAAYGYTF.

The CDR3 sequence is CASSNVRYFNEQFF. DNA of the CDR3: TGTGCCAGCAGCAACGTACGGTACTTCAATGAGCAGTTCTTC. The V and J genes are TRBV6-5 and TRBJ2-1; D is undetermined. In germline, CDR1 is MNHEY, CDR2 SVGAGI. Trimming stripped 6 bases from V and 6 bases from J, with 15 bases between. The CDR3 sequence is 14 residues long.

V and J are TRBV19 and TRBJ2-1; 9 bases align to TRBD1. Trimming at V came to 9 bases and at J to 7 bases, leaving 10 bases not matched to a gene. This CDR3 is built from 14 residues. Germline V gene lookup returns CDR1 LNHDA and CDR2 SQIVND (reference sequence). As DNA, the CDR3 is TGTGCCAGCAATCTCAGGACAGGGGTTAATGAGCAGTTCTTC. This translates into CASNLRTGVNEQFF.

This CDR3 is CSSQRDTEAFF. The CDR3 DNA is TGCAGCTCCCAACGGGACACTGAAGCTTTCTTT. The chain uses TRBV20-1 and TRBJ1-1, with D unresolved. CDR1 and CDR2 from the germline V gene are DFQATT and SNEGSKA (reference sequence). The CDR3 consists of 11 residues.

V gene TRBV19 combines with J gene TRBJ1-1, with unresolved D. The CDR3 contains 13 residues. The germline V gene has CDR1 LNHDA and CDR2 SQIVND (reference sequence). V shed 6 bases and J shed 0 bases, with 8 bases lying between them. CDR3 sequence: CASSSTMNTEAFF. CDR3 nucleotide sequence: TGTGCCAGTAGCAGTACGATGAACACTGAAGCTTTCTTT.

This clone has only one observation. The chain combines TRBV5-6 with TRBJ1-5, with TRBD1 matching 8 bases. Trimming cost V 3 bases and J 7 bases; bases outside gene matches: 6. CDR1 SGHDT and CDR2 YYEEEE come from the germline V gene. The CDR3 is made up of 14 amino acids. CDR3 sequence (DNA): TGTGCCAGCAGCTATGACAGGGGTGGGCAGCCCCAGCATTTT. It is translated as CASSYDRGGQPQHF. Based on the CDR3 plus reference TRBV5-6 and TRBJ1-5, the full variable domain is DAGVTQSPTHLIKTRGQQVTLRCSPKSGHDTVSWYQQALGQGPQFIFQYYEEEERQRGNFPDRFSGHQFPNYSSELNVNALLLGDSALYLCASSYDRGGQPQHFGDGTRLSIL.

The chain carries TRBV7-8 and TRBJ1-2, with TRBD1 matching over 7 bases. CDR1 is SGHVS, CDR2 FQNEAQ, per germline. After removal of 3 bases from V and 0 bases from J, the junction contained 10 bases not matched to a gene. The CDR3 consists of 17 residues. The CDR3 sequence: CASSFGNWDRTNYGYTF. The CDR3 DNA reads as TGTGCCAGCAGCTTCGGAAATTGGGACAGAACTAACTATGGCTACACCTTC.

This clone has more than one count but fewer than ten. The chain links TRBV2 to TRBJ2-7; D remains ambiguous. This CDR3 spans 12 amino acids. Germline CDR1 and CDR2: SNHLY and FYNNEI. The V and J ends lost 7 bases and 0 bases respectively, with 7 bases between them. Here the CDR3 reads CASKTDSYEQYF. For the CDR3, the DNA is TGTGCCAGCAAGACTGACTCCTACGAGCAGTACTTC.

This clone occurred once. V gene TRBV28 combines with J gene TRBJ2-2; D not resolved. The CDR3 totals 13 residues. The germline V and J ends were trimmed by 7 bases and 6 bases, with 12 bases remaining between them. Germline CDR1 MDHEN, CDR2 SYDVKM. The CDR3 nucleotides read TGTGCCAGCATTACCCTAAGTTCCGGGGAGCTGTTTTTT. This codes for CASITLSSGELFF.

The CDR3 protein is CASSQRGIQETQYF. The CDR3 DNA sequence: TGTGCCAGCAGTCAAAGAGGTATCCAAGAGACCCAGTACTTC. This chain links TRBV2 with TRBJ2-5; D gene unclear. Germline CDR1 reads SNHLY; CDR2 reads FYNNEI. With 5 bases removed from V and 1 base from J, the gap between germline ends came to 11 bases. This CDR3 contains 14 residues.

The gene calls are TRBV4-1 and TRBJ2-7, with 7 bases lining up with TRBD1. This CDR3 comprises 17 residues. V shed 2 bases, J shed 7 bases, and the junction held 17 bases outside the gene matches. Germline lookup yields CDR1 MGHRA and CDR2 YSYEKL. The CDR3: CASSQHPLSAGGREQYF. The DNA of the CDR3 is TGCGCCAGCAGCCAACACCCCCTTTCGGCAGGGGGACGGGAGCAGTACTTC.

The chain uses TRBV14 and TRBJ2-7; D gene uncertain. Looked up from germline, CDR1 is SGHDN and CDR2 is FVKESK. V was pared by 0 bases and J by 4 bases, with 22 bases between. CDR3 length: 18 residues. CDR3 sequence: CASSQDDPLVRPWYEQYF. Here the CDR3 DNA reads TGTGCCAGCAGCCAAGATGATCCCTTGGTCAGGCCCTGGTACGAGCAGTACTTC. The whole variable domain, filled in from reference TRBV14 and TRBJ2-7, reads EAGVTQFPSHSVIEKGQTVTLRCDPISGHDNLYWYRRVMGKEIKFLLHFVKESKQDESGMPNNRFLAERTGGTYSTLKVQPAELEDSGVYFCASSQDDPLVRPWYEQYFGPGTRLTVT.

This clone turned up a few times. This chain connects TRBV5-8 to TRBJ2-7; the match to TRBD1 covers 8 bases. The CDR3 is 16 residues long. Germline CDR1 SGHTS, CDR2 YDEGEE. J gave up 0 bases and V 0 bases, and 5 bases lay outside the gene matches. CDR3 residues: CASSLVDRGSSYEQYF. The CDR3, as DNA: TGTGCCAGCAGCTTGGTCGACAGGGGCAGCTCCTACGAGCAGTACTTC.

This rearrangement joins TRBV18 to TRBJ1-4; 7 nucleotides agree with TRBD1. The CDR3 has 16 amino acids. In germline, CDR1 is KGHSH, CDR2 LQKENI. Unmatched junction bases numbered 13, after V lost 6 bases and J lost 6 bases. The DNA for the CDR3 is TGTGCCAGCTCCCCTCCTGACAGGGTCGTTGATGAAAAACTGTTTTTT. It is translated as CASSPPDRVVDEKLFF. The full variable domain, completed using reference TRBV18 and TRBJ1-4, is NAGVMQNPRHLVRRRGQEARLRCSPMKGHSHVYWYRQLPEEGLKFMVYLQKENIIDESGMPKERFSAEFPKEGPSILRIQQVVRGDSAAYFCASSPPDRVVDEKLFFGSGTQLSVL.

The chain combines TRBV28 with TRBJ2-7, with D perhaps matching TRBD2 (7 bases). Between the trimmed V and J ends, which lost 2 bases and 1 base, there was a span of 12 bases. This CDR3 has 15 amino acids. Germline CDR1 MDHEN, CDR2 SYDVKM. The CDR3 nucleotides read TGTGCCAGCAGTTTAAGGGGGGGAACATCCTACGAGCAGTACTTC. It yields the protein CASSLRGGTSYEQYF. The full variable domain, in which reference TRBV28 and TRBJ2-7 provide the parts outside the CDR3, is DVKVTQSSRYLVKRTGEKVFLECVQDMDHENMFWYRQDPGLGLRLIYFSYDVKMKEKGDIPEGYSVSREKKERFSLILESASTNQTSMYLCASSLRGGTSYEQYFGPGTRLTVT.

The chain recombines TRBV30 with TRBJ1-3; 7 nucleotides align to TRBD1. The CDR3 runs 17 residues. In germline, CDR1 is GTSNPN, CDR2 SVGIG (reference sequence). Trimming at V came to 1 base and at J to 3 bases, leaving 12 bases not matched to a gene. CDR3 amino acids: CAWSARQGLVFGNTIYF. In DNA, the CDR3 is TGTGCCTGGAGTGCCCGACAGGGACTAGTTTTTGGAAACACCATATATTTT.

The CDR3 DNA sequence: TGTGCCAGCAGAACAGTCCTCGGATCAGATACGCAGTATTTT. Translating it yields CASRTVLGSDTQYF. V and J are TRBV5-6 and TRBJ2-3; D unresolved. V lost 5 bases and J 4 bases, leaving 14 bases between the germline ends. The germline V gene has CDR1 SGHDT and CDR2 YYEEEE. The CDR3 runs 14 residues.

The rearrangement links TRBV11-3 to TRBJ2-7, with D perhaps matching TRBD2 (6 bases). Germline values: CDR1 SGHNT, CDR2 YENEEA. The ends were cut back, 5 bases at V and 2 bases at J, with 22 bases in the middle. The CDR3 sequence is 17 residues long. CDR3 residues: CASSPPVFVSGAYEQYF. The CDR3 bases are TGTGCCAGCAGCCCCCCAGTGTTTGTTAGCGGAGCCTACGAGCAGTACTTC.